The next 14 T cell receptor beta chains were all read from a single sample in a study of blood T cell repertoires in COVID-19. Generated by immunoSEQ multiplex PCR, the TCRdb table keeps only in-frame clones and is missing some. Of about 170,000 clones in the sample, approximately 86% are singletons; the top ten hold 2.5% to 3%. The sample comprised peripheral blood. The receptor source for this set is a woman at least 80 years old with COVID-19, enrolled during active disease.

The CDR3 sequence is CASSIHRGGMNTEAFF. In DNA form, the CDR3 reads TGCGCCAGCAGCATCCACAGGGGCGGGATGAACACTGAAGCTTTCTTT. The chain has TRBV5-1 and TRBJ1-1; 7 bases are shared with TRBD1. This CDR3 spans 16 amino acids. With V trimmed by 4 bases and J by 0 bases, 9 bases remained unmatched. Germline values: CDR1 SGHRS, CDR2 YFSETQ.

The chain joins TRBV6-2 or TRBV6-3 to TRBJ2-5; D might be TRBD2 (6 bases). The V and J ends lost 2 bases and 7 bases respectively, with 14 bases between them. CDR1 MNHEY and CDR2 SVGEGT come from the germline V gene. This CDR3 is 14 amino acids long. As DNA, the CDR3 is TGTGCCAGCAGTTACGGAGGGAAGGAAGGGACCCAGTACTTC. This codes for CASSYGGKEGTQYF.

The CDR3 nucleotides read TGTGCCACCCTCGGACAGGCATACTACGAGCAGTACTTC. Translating gives CATLGQAYYEQYF. The chain uses TRBV28 and TRBJ2-7; 7 nucleotides line up with TRBD1. V lost 10 bases to trimming and J lost 3 bases; unmatched junction nucleotides: 9. Looked up from germline, CDR1 is MDHEN and CDR2 is SYDVKM. The CDR3 loop spans 13 amino acids.

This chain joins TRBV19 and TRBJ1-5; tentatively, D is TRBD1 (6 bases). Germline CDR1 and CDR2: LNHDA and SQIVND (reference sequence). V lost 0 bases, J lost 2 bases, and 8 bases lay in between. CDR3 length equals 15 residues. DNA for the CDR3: TGTGCCAGTAGTATAGAAGGGGGAGGCAATCAGCCCCAGCATTTT. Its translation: CASSIEGGGNQPQHF.

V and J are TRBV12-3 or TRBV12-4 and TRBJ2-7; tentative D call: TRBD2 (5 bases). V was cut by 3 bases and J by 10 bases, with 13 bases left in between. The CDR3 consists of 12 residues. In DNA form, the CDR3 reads TGTGCCAGCAGTTTCGCCAGCGGATACCAGTACTTC. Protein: CASSFASGYQYF.

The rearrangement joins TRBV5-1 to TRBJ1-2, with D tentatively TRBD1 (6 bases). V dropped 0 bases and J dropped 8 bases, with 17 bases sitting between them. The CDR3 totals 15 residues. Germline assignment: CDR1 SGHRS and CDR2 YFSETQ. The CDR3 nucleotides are TGCGCCAGCAGCTTGGGTGGCGGGGGCGCATACGGCTACACCTTC. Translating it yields CASSLGGGGAYGYTF.

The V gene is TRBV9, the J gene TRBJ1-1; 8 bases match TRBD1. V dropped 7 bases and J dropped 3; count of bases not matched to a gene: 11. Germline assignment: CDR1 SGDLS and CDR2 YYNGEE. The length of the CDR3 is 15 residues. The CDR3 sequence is CASSQGASLDTEAFF. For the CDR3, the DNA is TGTGCCAGCTCTCAGGGGGCGTCTTTGGACACTGAAGCTTTCTTT.

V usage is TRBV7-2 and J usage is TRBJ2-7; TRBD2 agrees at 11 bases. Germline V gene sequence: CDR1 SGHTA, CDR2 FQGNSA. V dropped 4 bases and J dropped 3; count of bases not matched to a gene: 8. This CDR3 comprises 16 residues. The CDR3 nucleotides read TGTGCCAGCAGCTCCTTCCTAGCGGGAGGCAACTACGAGCAGTACTTC. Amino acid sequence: CASSSFLAGGNYEQYF.

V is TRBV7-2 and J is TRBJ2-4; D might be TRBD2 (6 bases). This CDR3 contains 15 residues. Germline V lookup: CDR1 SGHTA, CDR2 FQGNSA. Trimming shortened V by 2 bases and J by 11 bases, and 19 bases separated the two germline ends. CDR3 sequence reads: CASSLSVLGGGFQYF. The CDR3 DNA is TGTGCCAGCAGCTTATCTGTGTTGGGTGGAGGGTTTCAGTACTTC.

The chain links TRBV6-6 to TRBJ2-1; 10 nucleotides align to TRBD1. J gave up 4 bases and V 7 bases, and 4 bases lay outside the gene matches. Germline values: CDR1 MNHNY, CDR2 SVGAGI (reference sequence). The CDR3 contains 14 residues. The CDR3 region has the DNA TGTGCCAGCAACGGACAGGGGGGTTACAATGAGCAGTTCTTC. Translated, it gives CASNGQGGYNEQFF.

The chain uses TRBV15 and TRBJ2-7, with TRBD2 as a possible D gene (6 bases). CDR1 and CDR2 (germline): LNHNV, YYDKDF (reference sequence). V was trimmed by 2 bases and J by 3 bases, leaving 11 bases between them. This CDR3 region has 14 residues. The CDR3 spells CATSRRWEDYEQYF. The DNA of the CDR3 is TGTGCCACCAGCAGACGCTGGGAGGACTACGAGCAGTACTTC.

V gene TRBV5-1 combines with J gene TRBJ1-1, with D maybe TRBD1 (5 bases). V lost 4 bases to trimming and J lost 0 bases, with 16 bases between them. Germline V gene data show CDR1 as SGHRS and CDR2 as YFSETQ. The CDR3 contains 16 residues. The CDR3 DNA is TGCGCCAGCAGCCCCGATGTTAGACAGATGAACACTGAAGCTTTCTTT. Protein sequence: CASSPDVRQMNTEAFF.

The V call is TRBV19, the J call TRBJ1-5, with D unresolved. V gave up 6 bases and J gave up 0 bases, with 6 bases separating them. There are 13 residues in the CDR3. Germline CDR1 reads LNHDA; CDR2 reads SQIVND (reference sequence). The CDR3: CASSQYSNQPQHF. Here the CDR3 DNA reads TGTGCCAGTAGCCAGTATAGCAATCAGCCCCAGCATTTT.

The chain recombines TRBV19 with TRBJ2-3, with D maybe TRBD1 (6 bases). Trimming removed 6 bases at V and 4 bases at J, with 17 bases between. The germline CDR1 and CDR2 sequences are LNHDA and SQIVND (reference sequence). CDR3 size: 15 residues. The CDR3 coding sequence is TGTGCCAGTAGAGGATACGTGGGGGCTGCAGATACGCAGTATTTT. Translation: CASRGYVGAADTQYF.